The next 12 T cell receptor beta chains were all read from a single sample in a study of blood T cell repertoires in COVID-19. This table comes from immunoSEQ multiplex PCR, and its TCRdb copy is limited to in-frame clones, with some not included. This table holds 490,000 or so clones, 70% to 90% found once. Sequences were obtained from PBMCs or T cells enriched from blood (not recorded which). Receptors originate from a woman aged 35 to 49 who had recovered from COVID-19.

The J gene is TRBJ1-4, the V gene TRBV7-9; perhaps TRBD1 as D (5 bases). In germline, CDR1 is SEHNR, CDR2 FQNEAQ (reference sequence). This CDR3 has 14 residues. Trimming pared 3 bases from V and 8 bases from J, leaving 13 bases between. The CDR3 DNA follows: TGTGCCAGCAGCTTTACAGGCGTGGCGGAAAAACTGTTTTTT. Protein sequence: CASSFTGVAEKLFF.

This clone was seen a few times. This chain joins TRBV29-1 and TRBJ1-3; 7 positions match TRBD1. Looked up from germline, CDR1 is SQVTM and CDR2 is ANQGSEA. Trimming removed 2 bases from V and 2 bases from J; junction bases left unmatched: 0. The CDR3 runs 13 residues. The CDR3 nucleotides read TGCAGCGTTGAAACAGGGGCTGGAAACACCATATATTTT. Translation: CSVETGAGNTIYF.

This clone was picked up a small number of times. This chain joins TRBV2 and TRBJ2-1, with a tentative D call TRBD2 (6 bases). The CDR3 length is 13 residues. Trimming stripped 6 bases from V and 7 bases from J, with 13 bases between. Germline-derived CDR1 and CDR2 are SNHLY and FYNNEI. In DNA form, the CDR3 reads TGTGCCAGCAGGACACTAGCCCATAATGAGCAGTTCTTC. Residues: CASRTLAHNEQFF.

This chain uses TRBV12-5 with TRBJ2-3; 10 bases line up with TRBD1. CDR3 length: 17 residues. CDR1 and CDR2 (germline): LGHNT, FRNRAP. With 0 bases clipped from V and 2 bases from J, the junction kept 5 bases outside the gene matches. The CDR3 sequence is CASGLVRGQGNTDTQYF. CDR3 DNA sequence: TGTGCTAGTGGTTTGGTCCGGGGACAGGGGAACACAGATACGCAGTATTTT.

The gene calls are TRBV13 and TRBJ2-2, with TRBD2 as a possible D gene (6 bases). Germline V CDR1 and CDR2: PRHDT, FYEKMQ (reference sequence). The ends were cut back, 6 bases at V and 1 base at J, with 15 bases in the middle. The length of the CDR3 is 16 residues. In DNA, the CDR3 is TGTGCCAGCAGATCCACTAGCACGGAGAACACCGGGGAGCTGTTTTTT. Protein: CASRSTSTENTGELFF. The full variable domain, completed using reference TRBV13 and TRBJ2-2, is AAGVIQSPRHLIKEKRETATLKCYPIPRHDTVYWYQQGPGQDPQFLISFYEKMQSDKGSIPDRFSAQQFSDYHSELNMSSLELGDSALYFCASRSTSTENTGELFFGEGSRLTVL.

The J gene is TRBJ2-1, the V gene TRBV7-9; TRBD2 agrees at 8 bases. Germline V gene data show CDR1 as SEHNR and CDR2 as FQNEAQ (reference sequence). The V segment lost 2 bases and the J segment 8 bases; nucleotides outside the gene matches: 8. This CDR3 region has 15 residues. This chain's CDR3 is CASSLRTAGRDEQFF. The DNA of the CDR3 is TGTGCCAGCAGCTTAAGGACCGCCGGGAGGGATGAGCAGTTCTTC.

CDR3 loop: CASSLAGGRGYTF. The DNA of the CDR3 is TGTGCCAGCAGCTTAGCAGGGGGACGTGGCTACACCTTC. The V call is TRBV7-8, the J call TRBJ1-2, with D maybe TRBD1 (6 bases). V gave up 0 bases and J gave up 7 bases, with 9 bases separating them. Germline assignment: CDR1 SGHVS and CDR2 FQNEAQ. The CDR3 extends over 13 amino acids.

The chain recombines TRBV30 with TRBJ1-5; TRBD1 aligns across 9 bases. The CDR3 has 19 amino acids. V trimming: 0 bases; J trimming: 1 base; junction bases outside the gene matches: 13. Germline V lookup: CDR1 GTSNPN, CDR2 SVGIG (reference sequence). For the CDR3, the DNA is TGTGCCTGGAGTGTATTCCCTTTCGACAGGGGGGACAGCAATCAGCCCCAGCATTTT. Amino acid sequence: CAWSVFPFDRGDSNQPQHF.

The chain carries TRBV9 and TRBJ2-3, with 10 bases lining up with TRBD2. Germline V gives CDR1 SGDLS, CDR2 YYNGEE. The CDR3 has 15 residues. Unmatched junction bases numbered 3, after V lost 0 bases and J lost 5 bases. The CDR3 spells CASSVVAGGLDTQYF. CDR3 DNA sequence: TGTGCCAGCAGCGTAGTAGCGGGAGGTTTAGATACGCAGTATTTT.

This chain connects TRBV15 to TRBJ1-1; no reliable D call. V lost 1 base and J lost 1, with 4 bases in between. In germline, CDR1 is LNHNV, CDR2 YYDKDF (reference sequence). The CDR3 is 13 amino acids. CDR3 sequence (DNA): TGTGCCACCAGCAGAGGACAGAACACTGAAGCTTTCTTT. Translation: CATSRGQNTEAFF.

The V call is TRBV29-1, the J call TRBJ1-1; D unclear. The germline V gene encodes CDR1 SQVTM and CDR2 ANQGSEA. V lost 4 bases and J 9 bases, leaving 21 bases between the germline ends. The CDR3 covers 14 residues. This chain's CDR3 is CSVGRGLPLLQAFF. The CDR3 bases are TGCAGCGTTGGGCGGGGTTTGCCCCTATTGCAAGCTTTCTTT.

In nucleotides, the CDR3 is TGTGCCAGCAGCCAGGGGGGCCTCGAGCAGTACTTC. The encoded protein is CASSQGGLEQYF. The rearrangement links TRBV27 to TRBJ2-7, with D possibly being TRBD1 (7 bases). The CDR3 contains 12 residues. The V gene lost 6 bases and the J gene lost 6 bases, with 12 bases spanning the gap. Germline V lookup: CDR1 MNHEY, CDR2 SMNVEV (reference sequence).